This T cell receptor (beta chain) was sequenced in a study of T cell repertoires in cytomegalovirus infection. Study-level results: The study identified carriers of CMV plus the relevant HLA from cumulative public TCR beta family frequency.

TCRdb redid the calling of the reads with MiXCR, one entry per CDR3 protein. The sample holds about 530,000 distinct CDR3 sequences, less than 30% seen once. A remark on this clonotype: What it binds is unknown.

The material sequenced was PBMCs. The clonotype was recovered from a human donor in good health (CMV status not recorded). Some clones in this sample may be carry-over from other donors' samples.

The CDR3 loop reads CASSRSHGGISYNEQFF. The CDR3 DNA reads TGCGCCAGCAGCCGCTCCCATGGGGGAATCTCCTACAATGAGCAGTTCTTC. The chain joins TRBV4-1 to TRBJ2-1, with D perhaps TRBD1 or TRBD2 (5 bases each). The germline gives CDR1 MGHRA, CDR2 YSYEKL. The CDR3 covers 17 residues. V gave up 4 bases and J gave up 0 bases, with 16 bases separating them.